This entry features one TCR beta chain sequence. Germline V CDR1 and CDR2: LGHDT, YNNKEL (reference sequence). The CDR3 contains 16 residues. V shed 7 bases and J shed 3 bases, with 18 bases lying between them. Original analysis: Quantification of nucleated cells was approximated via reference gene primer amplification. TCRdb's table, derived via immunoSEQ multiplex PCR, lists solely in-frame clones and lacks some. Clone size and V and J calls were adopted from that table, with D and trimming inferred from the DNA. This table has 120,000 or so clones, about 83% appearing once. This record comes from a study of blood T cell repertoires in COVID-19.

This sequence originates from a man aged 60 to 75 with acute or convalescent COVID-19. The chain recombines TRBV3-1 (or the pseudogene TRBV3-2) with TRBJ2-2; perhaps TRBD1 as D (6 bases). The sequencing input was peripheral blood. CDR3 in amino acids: CASTVRVGADTGELFF. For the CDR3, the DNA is TGTGCCAGCACCGTAAGGGTGGGGGCGGACACCGGGGAGCTGTTTTTT.